The text below deals with one TCR beta chain. Its antigen is undetermined. Via MiXCR, TCRdb re-called the 5' RACE reads, giving one row per CDR3 protein. In the table there are just over 60,000 distinct CDR3 sequences, almost 30% of which are singletons. Study-level points and caveats: Tumor memory CD4+ T cell TCR gene usage was found to cluster with blood and lymph node memory CD4+ cells and with lymph node naive CD4+ cells.

This sequence was found in a female donor with breast cancer. Sequencing used tumor-infiltrating naive CD4+ T cells sorted from the breast tumor. The subset is: naive CD4+ T cells, CD4+CD45RA+CD25-.

The CDR3 sequence is CASSTGRMGQFF. In DNA form, the CDR3 reads TGTGCCAGCAGTACAGGGAGGATGGGGCAGTTCTTC. The chain combines TRBV9 with TRBJ2-1; either TRBD1 or TRBD2 may supply D (6 bases each). Trimming removed 5 bases at V and 12 bases at J, with 15 bases between. CDR3 length equals 12 residues. Germline-derived CDR1 and CDR2 are SGDLS and YYNGEE. Drawing the rest from reference TRBV9 and TRBJ2-1, the complete variable domain is DSGVTQTPKHLITATGQRVTLRCSPRSGDLSVYWYQQSLDQGLQFLIQYYNGEERAKGNILERFSAQQFPDLHSELNLSSLELGDSALYFCASSTGRMGQFFGPGTRLTVL.